This record looks at one TCR beta chain sequence and its context. This clonotype was counted between two and nine times. Its antigen remains undetermined. No qualities accompany the bases; no much larger clone lies one base away. This sample is part of a study of molecular identifiers for immune sequencing clone quantification (dated by TCRdb to about 2018). General notes on the study: For a replicate experiment, RNA from roughly 20,000 or 100,000 naive CD8 T cells was divided into five aliquots, and four of the five aliquots were sequenced. The study was a methods study using CD8 T cells to benchmark molecular-identifier clustering-based TCR repertoire sequencing (MIDCIRS) and TCR RNA copy counting. Paper-wide results and their limitations: A single cell's worth of spiked-in Jurkat TCR RNA was reported detectable even among one million naive CD8 T cells. Roughly 3 recovered TCR RNA copies per cell were obtained by modeling, versus about 10 by digital PCR, implying a capture efficiency of approximately 27%. Naive libraries contained spiked-in Jurkat TCR RNA (around ten copies' worth), which is not part of the donor repertoire. When barcode sub-clustering was omitted, TCR diversity was inflated by chimeric consensus sequences, with chimeras reaching as high as 47%. The sizes of highly expanded clones could end up underestimated when identical TCR molecules share a barcode. In CMV-specific effector cells, clones with more than 20 RNA copies accounted for over 99% of molecules, whereas in naive cells such clones accounted for under 1%.

CDR1 and CDR2, per the germline V gene, are SGHAT and FQNNGV. The CDR3, from cysteine to phenylalanine, totals 18 residues. The read is trimmed to its CDR3 DNA, 54 bases read in frame from base 1. The junction shows trimming of 5 bases on V and 5 bases on J, and the gene matches do not reach 11 bases of it. Naive CD8 T cell libraries were made from about 20,000 to 1,000,000 sorted cells using 10%, 30% or 50% of purified RNA. Naive CD8 T cells, defined as CD8+CD4-CCR7+CD45RA+, were FACS-sorted into RLT Plus buffer on a BD FACSAria II. Around 10 TCR copies' worth of Jurkat RNA were spiked into roughly 19,000-1,000,000 naive CD8 T cell samples to test detection sensitivity. Enrichment of CD8 T cells was performed with RosetteSep CD8+ T Cell Enrichment Cocktail and Ficoll-Paque, after which ACK red cell lysis was carried out. Libraries were made using PCR. Sequencer: NextSeq 500. Bulk TCR libraries were made following a previously described method, with the TCR primers given in Table S5. Purification of total RNA was performed with the Qiagen AllPrep DNA/RNA kit. Reads from multiple sequencing runs of the same library were pooled before analysis. Per the authors' processing: Only reads with exact TCR constant sequence were kept, trimmed to 150 nt, and grouped by their 12-nt molecular barcodes. Reads in each barcode group were sub-clustered using a 15% Levenshtein threshold, and a quality-weighted consensus sequence was built for each RNA molecule. Non-functional sequences were removed, as were lower-count sequences one edit away from another. On the basis of fitting two negative binomial distributions, barcode sub-clusters with fewer than 20% of the maximum read count were discarded. Using fastp trimming at Q25 and MiXCR clonotype assembly, TCRdb reanalyzed the public sequencing data and kept in-frame beta chains. CDR3 protein duplicates are merged, each entry listing the most common genes and DNA. These V and J calls are TCRdb output, not the study's own analysis. Counted in this sample were about 100,000 distinct CDR3 sequences; roughly 38% of them appeared once. The ten largest account for less than 5% of the sample.

Input material: naive CD8+ T cells from blood, with Jurkat cell RNA spiked in. Taken with the paper, the label for cell subset or site translates to: FACS-sorted CD8+CD4-CCR7+CD45RA+ naive T cells. The TCR sequence derives from a human donor in good health. Some libraries in this study had Jurkat cell RNA spiked in. Here the chain combines TRBV11-2 and TRBJ2-1, with 14 central nucleotides matching TRBD2. CDR3 reads: CASSPGLAGASGHNEQFF. Here is the DNA: TGTGCCAGCAGCCCGGGACTAGCGGGAGCTTCGGGACACAATGAGCAGTTCTTC.